The following is a T cell receptor beta chain sequence with its context. This clone has a single count. Which antigen it targets is not known. No base quality values were provided; no much bigger clone lies one nucleotide off. The sample comes from a study of lymphopenia after photon versus proton radiotherapy (dated by TCRdb to between 2019 and 2020). About the full investigation: The study compared the immunological effects of photon versus proton radiation therapy in patients with gastrointestinal tumors who developed high-grade lymphopenia. The cohort included under 25 patients with gastrointestinal tumors who developed lymphopenia after receiving either photon or proton therapy. The goal of the study was to characterize the differences between the two radiation modalities in how they affect the immune system. Results and caveats for the whole study, not just this receptor: After the lymphocyte count nadir, oligoclonal expansion, especially of CD8+ Temra cells, was observed in photon-treated repertoires, and the drop in diversity was driven by this expansion. During treatment, patients who received photon therapy lost naive T cells and TCR diversity and gained effector/memory populations, whereas patients who received proton therapy remained relatively stable. The survival association was assessed only in patients who died, and better survival with proton therapy was presented by the authors as a possibility rather than a demonstrated result. Across the cohort, an inverse correlation was found between a larger post-nadir drop in TCR diversity and overall survival time among patients who died.

Libraries were built with the immunoSEQ multiplex PCR assay. T cell repertoires were profiled by deep sequencing of rearranged TCR beta loci, alongside multiparametric flow cytometry. TCRdb limited this immuneACCESS table to in-frame rearrangements with V and J called. A share of clones is missing; checked studies link under half to unresolved V genes, and the rest is unexplained. In all, the sample holds 55,000 to 70,000 clones, and 85% to 95% of those were seen once. Roughly 2.3% of the sample is in the top ten clones. The sample was peripheral blood, taken from a patient treated with photon-based radiotherapy. The TCR comes from a woman aged 35 to 49 with cholangiocarcinoma.

This receptor has the CDR3 CASTQVGFHPTNEKLFF. The sequence in DNA is TGTGCCAGTACCCAGGTGGGGTTTCACCCAACTAATGAAAAACTGTTTTTT. The chain joins TRBV19 to TRBJ1-4; no confident D gene assignment can be made. CDR1 LNHDA and CDR2 SQIVND were looked up in the germline V gene (reference sequence). From the cysteine through the phenylalanine, the CDR3 covers 17 amino acids. CDR3 DNA only is kept here, 51 bases in frame from base 1. A distance of 18 bases separates the germline ends of V and J, which lose 7 bases and 0 bases respectively.